This TCR beta chain came from a study of shared clonotypes between healthy human individuals. It was CD45RO-negative cells, positively selected for CCR7, that made up naive CD8 cells, with terminally differentiated effector memory CD45RA+ cells excluded. Sequenced by immunoSEQ multiplex PCR; TCRdb stores in-frame clones only, minus some. The sample records about 1,800,000 clones, 85% to 95% being singletons. This clone has just one count. The antigen is not known. In the same sample, other DNA sequences code for this CDR3. The CDR3 sequence is 13 residues long. Germline V gene data show CDR1 as MGHRA and CDR2 as YSYEKL. The V gene lost 0 bases and the J gene lost 2 bases, with 4 bases spanning the gap. Study conclusions and caveats: Sharing across a handful of donors was seen in around 5.1% of naive CD4 clonotypes.

The rearrangement links TRBV4-1 to TRBJ1-2; D ambiguous. This clonotype was sampled from a man between 18 and 29 years old in good health. The sample comprised naive CD8+ T cells sorted from blood. The CDR3 protein is CASSQDPNYGYTF. CDR3 nucleotides: TGCGCCAGCAGCCAAGACCCCAACTATGGCTACACCTTC.